The 22 T cell receptor beta chains reported below all come from one sample, sequenced in a study of OX40 agonist ivuxolimab in advanced cancers. TCRdb's table, derived via immunoSEQ multiplex PCR, lists solely in-frame clones and lacks some. The repertoire holds tens of thousands of clones, with 91% as singletons. The input for sequencing was CD4+ or CD8+ T cells sorted from blood, taken in a trial of the OX40 agonist ivuxolimab. These receptors all come from an adult with an advanced solid tumor such as melanoma, head and neck, liver or kidney cancer.

The chain has TRBV27 and TRBJ1-1; the D is unclear. CDR3 length equals 14 residues. V was shortened by 2 bases and J by 0 bases, with 7 bases between the two germline ends. CDR1 is MNHEY and CDR2 is SMNVEV in the germline V gene (reference sequence). The CDR3 bases are TGTGCCAGCAGTTTACAGTACATGAACACTGAAGCTTTCTTT. It encodes CASSLQYMNTEAFF.

The V and J genes are TRBV7-9 and TRBJ1-3; D remains ambiguous. In germline, CDR1 is SEHNR, CDR2 FQNEAQ (reference sequence). The CDR3 runs to 14 residues. Trimming left V 1 base short and J 4 bases short, with 8 bases between. CDR3 nucleotides: TGTGCCAGCAGCTTAGGGTCAACCGGAAACACCATATATTTT. As protein: CASSLGSTGNTIYF.

This clone was recorded once. The chain uses TRBV25-1 and TRBJ1-2; 7 bases agree with TRBD1. CDR1 is MGHDK, CDR2 SYGVNS, per germline. The trim removed 8 bases at V and 5 bases at J, leaving 11 bases unmatched. The CDR3 totals 14 residues. The CDR3 DNA reads as TGTGCCAGCGGGACTACAGGGGCGTTTTATGGCTACACCTTC. Amino acids: CASGTTGAFYGYTF.

The CDR3 DNA reads as TGTGCCAGCAGCTTCGCGACAGGGCGGAACACTGAAGCTTTCTTT. Translation: CASSFATGRNTEAFF. J is TRBJ1-1 and V is TRBV6-1; 7 nucleotides agree with TRBD1. Germline-derived CDR1 and CDR2 are MNHNS and SASEGT. The CDR3 is 15 amino acids. The ends lost 6 bases at V and 1 base at J; junction bases unmatched: 8.

V and J are TRBV4-1 and TRBJ2-1; D gene uncertain. The V end was cut by 4 bases, the J end by 7 bases, with 14 bases between. This CDR3 is 14 amino acids long. Germline loops: CDR1 MGHRA, CDR2 YSYEKL. CDR3 coding DNA: TGCGCCAGCAGCCCAGGCCTCCTGGGTAATGAGCAGTTCTTC. It yields the protein CASSPGLLGNEQFF.

The chain links TRBV28 to TRBJ2-7; 9 nucleotides match TRBD2. CDR1 and CDR2 (germline): MDHEN, SYDVKM. The trim removed 6 bases at V and 2 bases at J, leaving 5 bases unmatched. CDR3 length equals 14 residues. CDR3 nucleotide sequence: TGTGCCAGCAGGACTAGCGGACCTGCCTACGAGCAGTACTTC. Protein: CASRTSGPAYEQYF.

This rearrangement joins TRBV7-2 to TRBJ1-5; TRBD1 aligns across 10 bases. This CDR3 has 17 amino acids. The germline gives CDR1 SGHTA, CDR2 FQGNSA. V gave up 1 base and J gave up 6 bases; unmatched junction bases: 9. In DNA, the CDR3 is TGTGCCAGCAGCTTAGGGGGGGGACAGGGGTCGACTCAGCCCCAGCATTTT. Protein sequence: CASSLGGGQGSTQPQHF. The variable domain in full, with the rest retrieved from reference TRBV7-2 and TRBJ1-5, is GAGVSQSPSNKVTEKGKDVELRCDPISGHTALYWYRQSLGQGLEFLIYFQGNSAPDKSGLPSDRFSAERTGGSVSTLTIQRTQQEDSAVYLCASSLGGGQGSTQPQHFGDGTRLSIL.

The chain joins TRBV30 to TRBJ2-7; D gene uncertain. V was clipped by 4 bases and J by 2 bases, with 9 bases between them. In germline, CDR1 is GTSNPN, CDR2 SVGIG (reference sequence). CDR3 length equals 12 residues. CDR3 in amino acids: CAWTGGPYEQYF. The CDR3 DNA is TGTGCCTGGACGGGCGGACCCTACGAGCAGTACTTC. Complete variable domain (other parts from reference TRBV30 and TRBJ2-7): SQTIHQWPATLVQPVGSPLSLECTVEGTSNPNLYWYRQAAGRGLQLLFYSVGIGQISSEVPQNLSASRPQDRQFILSSKKLLLSDSGFYLCAWTGGPYEQYFGPGTRLTVT.

This chain links TRBV11-3 with TRBJ2-5; 11 bases agree with TRBD2. Trimming took 4 bases from V and 5 from J; bases not matched to a gene: 9. Germline assignment: CDR1 SGHNT and CDR2 YENEEA. The CDR3 is 16 amino acids. Here the CDR3 reads CASSYRTSGLGETQYF. The CDR3 DNA sequence: TGTGCCAGCAGCTACCGGACTAGCGGGTTAGGGGAGACCCAGTACTTC.

V is TRBV15 and J is TRBJ2-3, with 7 bases aligning to TRBD2. The CDR3 is 14 residues long. CDR1 is LNHNV and CDR2 is YYDKDF in the germline V gene (reference sequence). Trimming at V came to 8 bases and at J to 2 bases, leaving 7 bases not matched to a gene. The CDR3 DNA reads as TGTGCCACCGCAGGGAGGGACCACACAGATACGCAGTATTTT. This codes for CATAGRDHTDTQYF.

The rearrangement links TRBV11-2 to TRBJ2-5; D not certain. Germline loops: CDR1 SGHAT, CDR2 FQNNGV. CDR3 length: 12 residues. V was shortened by 7 bases and J by 7 bases, with 13 bases between the two germline ends. CDR3 DNA sequence: TGTGCCAGCAACGGTCCGGGCGGGACCCAGTACTTC. Amino acid sequence: CASNGPGGTQYF.

The chain employs TRBV28 and TRBJ2-5, with D perhaps matching TRBD1 (5 bases). The V end lost 3 bases, the J end lost 5 bases, and 10 bases lay between the germline ends. The CDR3 runs to 13 residues. In germline, CDR1 is MDHEN, CDR2 SYDVKM. The DNA of the CDR3 is TGTGCCAGCAGTTTGGCAGGGTTCGAGACCCAGTACTTC. Its translation: CASSLAGFETQYF.

For the CDR3, the DNA is TGTGCCAGCAGCCAAGGGGGCAGCTCTGGGGAGCAGTACTTC. Translated: CASSQGGSSGEQYF. The rearrangement links TRBV14 to TRBJ2-5; TRBD1 or TRBD2 may be the D gene (5 bases each). From germline, CDR1 is SGHDN and CDR2 FVKESK. CDR3 size: 14 residues. The V gene lost 1 base and the J gene lost 11 bases, with 17 bases spanning the gap.

The rearrangement links TRBV7-2 to TRBJ2-7; D is possibly TRBD2 (6 bases). The CDR3 is made up of 15 amino acids. V was trimmed by 4 bases and J by 5 bases, leaving 18 bases between them. From germline, CDR1 is SGHTA and CDR2 FQGNSA. The CDR3 DNA reads TGTGCCAGCAGCTCCATTATCGGGAGCGCCCACGAGCAGTACTTC. The encoded protein is CASSSIIGSAHEQYF.

This clone was detected once. This rearrangement joins TRBV4-3 to TRBJ2-2; D is uncertain. The CDR3 is 14 amino acids. Germline CDR1 and CDR2: LGHNA and YSLEER. Trimming removed 7 bases from V and 2 bases from J, with 11 bases in between. CDR3 region: CASTRHDNTGELFF. The CDR3 coding sequence is TGCGCCAGCACTAGACATGATAACACCGGGGAGCTGTTTTTT.

This rearrangement joins TRBV7-8 to TRBJ2-3; perhaps TRBD2 as D (5 bases). Germline V gene data show CDR1 as SGHVS and CDR2 as FQNEAQ. Trimming left V 1 base short and J 0 bases short, with 8 bases between. CDR3 length: 15 residues. The CDR3 coding sequence is TGTGCCAGCAGCTTAGAGGGAGCTAGCACAGATACGCAGTATTTT. It translates to CASSLEGASTDTQYF.

The V and J genes are TRBV28 and TRBJ2-7; 9 positions agree with TRBD1. V lost 2 bases to trimming and J lost 3 bases; unmatched junction nucleotides: 5. The CDR3 runs to 15 residues. Germline-derived CDR1 and CDR2 are MDHEN and SYDVKM. The CDR3 loop is CASSLGTTGGYEQYF. In DNA, the CDR3 is TGTGCCAGCAGTTTAGGGACGACAGGGGGCTACGAGCAGTACTTC.

The rearrangement links TRBV29-1 to TRBJ2-2; D not resolved. Germline V CDR1 and CDR2: SQVTM, ANQGSEA. The CDR3 extends over 14 amino acids. Trimming pared 6 bases from V and 5 bases from J, leaving 16 bases between. In DNA, the CDR3 is TGCAGCGTCTTAGTGGAGCCGGTAACCGGGGAGCTGTTTTTT. It codes for CSVLVEPVTGELFF.

With respect to this clone: The identical CDR3 is also encoded by other nucleotide sequences in the sample. The chain has TRBV5-1 and TRBJ2-5; no definite D call. The CDR3 contains 13 residues. CDR1 and CDR2 from the germline V gene are SGHRS and YFSETQ. The ends were cut back, 0 bases at V and 1 base at J, with 4 bases in the middle. The CDR3 loop is CASSLVVQETQYF. The CDR3 bases are TGCGCCAGCAGCTTGGTGGTCCAAGAGACCCAGTACTTC.

The chain uses TRBV29-1 and TRBJ2-5, with 9 bases aligning to TRBD1. Germline V CDR1 and CDR2: SQVTM, ANQGSEA. Trimming removed 6 bases from V and 2 bases from J; junction bases left unmatched: 4. The CDR3 runs 13 residues. The CDR3 here is CSVGDRDQETQYF. The CDR3 region has the DNA TGCAGCGTCGGGGACAGGGATCAAGAGACCCAGTACTTC.

The chain recombines TRBV29-1 with TRBJ2-7; 7 positions agree with TRBD2. The V gene's germline CDR1 is SQVTM and CDR2 ANQGSEA. The junction had 6 bases not matched to a gene; V was cut back by 3 bases and J by 4 bases. This CDR3 comprises 13 residues. This chain's CDR3 is CSVEVGGGYEQYF. Written as DNA, the CDR3 is TGCAGCGTTGAGGTTGGGGGAGGGTACGAGCAGTACTTC.

The genes are TRBV6-6 and TRBJ2-2, with D unresolved. Trimming stripped 6 bases from V and 0 bases from J, with 8 bases between. Germline CDR1 and CDR2: MNHNY and SVGAGI (reference sequence). The CDR3 sequence is 14 residues long. The CDR3 region is CASRGVPNTGELFF. CDR3 nucleotide sequence: TGTGCCAGCAGAGGTGTACCGAACACCGGGGAGCTGTTTTTT.